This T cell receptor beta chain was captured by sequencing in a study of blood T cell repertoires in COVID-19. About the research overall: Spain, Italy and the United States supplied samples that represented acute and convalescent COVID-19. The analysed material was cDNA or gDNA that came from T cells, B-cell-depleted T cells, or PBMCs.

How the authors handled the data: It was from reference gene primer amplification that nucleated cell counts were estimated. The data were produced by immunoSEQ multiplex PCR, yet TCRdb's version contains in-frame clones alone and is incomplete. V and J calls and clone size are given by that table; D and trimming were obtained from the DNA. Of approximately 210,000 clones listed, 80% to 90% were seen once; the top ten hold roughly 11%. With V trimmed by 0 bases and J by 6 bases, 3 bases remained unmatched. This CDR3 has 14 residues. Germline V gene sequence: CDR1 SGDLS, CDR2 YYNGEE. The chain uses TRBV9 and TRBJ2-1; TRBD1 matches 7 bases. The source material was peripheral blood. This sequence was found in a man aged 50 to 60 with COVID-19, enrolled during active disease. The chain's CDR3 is CASSVGQGRNEQFF. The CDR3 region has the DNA TGTGCCAGCAGCGTAGGACAGGGTCGCAATGAGCAGTTCTTC.